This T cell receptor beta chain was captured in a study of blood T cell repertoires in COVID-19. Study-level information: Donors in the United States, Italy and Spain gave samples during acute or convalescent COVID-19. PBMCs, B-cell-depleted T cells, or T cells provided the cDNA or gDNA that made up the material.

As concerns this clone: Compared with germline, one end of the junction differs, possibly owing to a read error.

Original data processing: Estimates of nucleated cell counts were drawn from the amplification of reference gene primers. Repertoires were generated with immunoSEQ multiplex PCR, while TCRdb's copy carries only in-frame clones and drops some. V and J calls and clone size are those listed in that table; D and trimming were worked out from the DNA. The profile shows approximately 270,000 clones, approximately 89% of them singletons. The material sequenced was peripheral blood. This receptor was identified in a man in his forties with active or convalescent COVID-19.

Written as DNA, the CDR3 is TGTGCTAGCAGCTTATCGGGACAGGGGGTAGGGGAGCAGTTCTTC. It codes for CASSLSGQGVGEQFF. The chain joins TRBV7-7 to TRBJ2-1; 11 nucleotides agree with TRBD1. Germline-derived CDR1 and CDR2 are SSHAT and FNYEAQ (reference sequence). This CDR3 is built from 15 residues.